The present T cell receptor beta chain was sequenced within a study of blood T cell repertoires in COVID-19. Study summary: The cDNA or gDNA used as material had been derived from T cells, B-cell-depleted T cells, or PBMCs.

The germline V and J ends were trimmed by 7 bases and 5 bases, with 17 bases remaining between them. Germline CDR1 and CDR2: SGHTA and FQGNSA. The CDR3 spans 15 residues. This clone was picked up a small number of times. Sequencing used immunoSEQ multiplex PCR; TCRdb keeps in-frame clones, though not all of them. The table has a few hundred thousand clones, more than 65% seen once; the top ten hold about 1.5%. Input material: peripheral blood. The chain recombines TRBV7-2 with TRBJ2-2, with D possibly being TRBD2 (6 bases). This clonotype was sampled from a woman aged 35 to 49 who had recovered from COVID-19. As DNA, the CDR3 is TGTGCCAGCATCGGGGGTTCCCTGAGAACCGGGGAGCTGTTTTTT. This encodes CASIGGSLRTGELFF.